According to its frequency, the clone carrying this T cell receptor beta chain is medium-sized. What it binds is not known. This sample stems from a study of T cell clusters in autoimmune cytopenias. Findings and limits, study-wide: Compared with active autoimmune hepatitis patients, healthy donors showed almost three-fold more exclusive TRB clusters.

The CDR3 extends over 14 amino acids. Germline V gene data show CDR1 as SQVTM and CDR2 as ANQGSEA. TRB amplification used 250 ng of peripheral blood genomic DNA. TRB rearrangements were amplified by touch-down multiplex PCR with mixed TRB-A/B primers. No DNA is given; TCRdb re-called the multiplex PCR reads and lists each CDR3 protein once. This listing includes 5,500 to 8,000 distinct CDR3 sequences. The TCR was taken from a human donor with an autoimmune cytopenia or autoimmune hepatitis (not recorded which). The sequenced material came from peripheral blood. This chain connects TRBV29-1 to TRBJ2-1; TCRdb indicates TRBD1, and absent DNA this call remains unverified. CDR3 in amino acids: CSYNAGDVSREQFF.